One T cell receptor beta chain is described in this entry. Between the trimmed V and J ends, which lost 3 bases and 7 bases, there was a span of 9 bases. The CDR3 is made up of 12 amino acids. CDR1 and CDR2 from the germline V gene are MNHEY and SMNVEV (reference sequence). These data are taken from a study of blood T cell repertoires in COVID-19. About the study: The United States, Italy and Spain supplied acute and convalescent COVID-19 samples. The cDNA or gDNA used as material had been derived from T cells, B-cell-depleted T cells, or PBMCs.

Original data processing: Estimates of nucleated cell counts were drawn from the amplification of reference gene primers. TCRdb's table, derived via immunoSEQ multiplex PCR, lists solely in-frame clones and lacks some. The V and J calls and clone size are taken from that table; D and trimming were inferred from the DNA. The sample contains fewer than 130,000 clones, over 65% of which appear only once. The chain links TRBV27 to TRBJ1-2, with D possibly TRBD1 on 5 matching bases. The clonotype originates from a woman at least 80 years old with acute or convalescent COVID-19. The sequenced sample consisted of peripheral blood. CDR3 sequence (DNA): TGTGCCAGCAGTTTTCAGGGCTCTGGCTACACCTTC. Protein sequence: CASSFQGSGYTF.